Below, 14 T cell receptor beta chains from the same sample are listed, as sequenced in a study of CD8 T cells in Susac syndrome. RNA in amounts of roughly 0.45 to 1 ug was reverse transcribed with random hexamers. TCRdb re-derived calls from the immunoSEQ multiplex PCR reads in MiXCR, one entry per CDR3 protein. The sample has approximately 190,000 distinct CDR3 sequences; approximately 95% are singletons. The sample taken for sequencing was CD8+ T cells from PBMCs. All receptors derive from a human donor with Susac syndrome.

This sequence joins TRBV25-1 and TRBJ1-4; TRBD1 matches 8 bases. CDR3 length equals 13 residues. V trimming: 4 bases; J trimming: 12 bases; junction bases outside the gene matches: 7. CDR1 MGHDK and CDR2 SYGVNS come from the germline V gene. CDR3 loop: CASSAQGVSQLFF. For the CDR3, the DNA is TGTGCCAGCAGTGCACAGGGGGTGAGCCAACTGTTTTTT. The variable domain in full, with the rest retrieved from reference TRBV25-1 and TRBJ1-4, is EADIYQTPRYLVIGTGKKITLECSQTMGHDKMYWYQQDPGMELHLIHYSYGVNSTEKGDLSSESTVSRIRTEHFPLTLESARPSHTSQYLCASSAQGVSQLFFGSGTQLSVL.

In DNA form, the CDR3 reads TGTGCCAGCAGGCCGGGGGGCAATGGCTACACCTTC. Protein product: CASRPGGNGYTF. This chain uses TRBV12-3 or TRBV12-4 with TRBJ1-2, with a tentative D call TRBD1 (6 bases). CDR3 size: 12 residues. V was shortened by 6 bases and J by 6 bases, with 11 bases between the two germline ends.

The chain joins TRBV20-1 to TRBJ2-1; D is ambiguous. Germline CDR1 reads DFQATT; CDR2 reads SNEGSKA (reference sequence). The CDR3 length is 15 residues. The ends were cut back, 3 bases at V and 1 base at J, with 13 bases in the middle. The CDR3 loop is CSARFLDGSYNEQFF. The DNA for the CDR3 is TGCAGTGCTAGGTTTCTGGATGGGTCCTACAATGAGCAGTTCTTC.

The gene calls are TRBV27 and TRBJ1-5; D is unclear. There are 13 residues in the CDR3. Germline V gene lookup returns CDR1 MNHEY and CDR2 SMNVEV (reference sequence). V lost 3 bases to trimming and J lost 5 bases, with 8 bases between them. The CDR3 DNA sequence: TGTGCCAGCAGTTTCGGGATTTATCAGCCCCAGCATTTT. Translating gives CASSFGIYQPQHF.

CDR3 in amino acids: CASSLATGDWFF. The CDR3 nucleotides are TGTGCCAGCAGCTTGGCCACAGGGGATTGGTTCTTC. V usage is TRBV5-6 and J usage is TRBJ2-1, with TRBD1 matching 7 bases. Per the germline V gene, CDR1 is SGHDT and CDR2 is YYEEEE. The CDR3 runs to 12 residues. V was pared by 0 bases and J by 15 bases, with 6 bases of the junction left unmatched.

This chain uses TRBV5-6 with TRBJ2-7, with 7 bases identical to TRBD1. Germline V gene data show CDR1 as SGHDT and CDR2 as YYEEEE. The V gene end was trimmed by 4 bases and the J gene end by 3 bases; junction bases not matched to a gene: 10. The CDR3 has 15 amino acids. CDR3 DNA: TGTGCCAGCAGCAACACCGGGACAGACGACTACGAGCAGTACTTC. This translates into CASSNTGTDDYEQYF.

The chain joins TRBV12-3 or TRBV12-4 to TRBJ2-7, with D possibly matching TRBD1 (6 bases). The CDR3 sequence is 13 residues long. The ends were cut back, 3 bases at V and 3 bases at J, with 9 bases in the middle. Written as DNA, the CDR3 is TGTGCCAGCAGTTTTGTACAGGGCTACGAGCAGTACTTC. Amino acid sequence: CASSFVQGYEQYF.

The chain links TRBV6-5 to TRBJ2-3, with 9 bases that match TRBD2. Germline V lookup: CDR1 MNHEY, CDR2 SVGAGI. J gave up 2 bases and V 3 bases, and 3 bases lay outside the gene matches. The CDR3 consists of 15 residues. CDR3 in amino acids: CASSYSGGYTDTQYF. CDR3 nucleotide sequence: TGTGCCAGCAGTTATAGCGGGGGATACACAGATACGCAGTATTTT.

This sequence joins TRBV7-9 and TRBJ1-4; no clear D gene. The V gene lost 2 bases and the J gene lost 7 bases, with 8 bases spanning the gap. The CDR3 runs 13 residues. Per the germline V gene, CDR1 is SEHNR and CDR2 is FQNEAQ (reference sequence). This chain's CDR3 is CASSLQYGEKLFF. As DNA, the CDR3 is TGTGCCAGCAGCTTACAATACGGTGAAAAACTGTTTTTT.

The chain combines TRBV5-4 with TRBJ2-7; D unresolved. Looked up from germline, CDR1 is SGHNT and CDR2 is YYREEE (reference sequence). The ends were cut back, 0 bases at V and 3 bases at J, with 7 bases in the middle. There are 13 residues in the CDR3. The CDR3 sequence: CASSLDTFYEQYF. CDR3 sequence (DNA): TGTGCCAGCAGCTTGGACACTTTCTACGAGCAGTACTTC.

The J gene is TRBJ2-7, the V gene TRBV28; a possible D gene is TRBD2 (6 bases). The V gene lost 1 base and the J gene lost 7 bases, with 14 bases spanning the gap. CDR1 is MDHEN and CDR2 is SYDVKM in the germline V gene. CDR3 size: 14 residues. This CDR3 is CASSLSTEAGEQYF. CDR3 bases: TGTGCCAGCAGTTTATCAACGGAGGCGGGGGAGCAGTACTTC.

V and J are TRBV12-3 or TRBV12-4 and TRBJ2-1, with 7 bases matching TRBD1. Trimming removed 6 bases from V and 6 bases from J; junction bases left unmatched: 11. The CDR3 extends over 15 amino acids. The chain's CDR3 is CASRKPGQLSNEQFF. In DNA, the CDR3 is TGTGCCAGCAGGAAACCGGGACAGTTGAGCAATGAGCAGTTCTTC.

The rearrangement links TRBV9 to TRBJ1-2; D is unclear. The CDR3 totals 17 residues. Trimming removed 4 bases from V and 1 base from J, with 20 bases in between. CDR1 is SGDLS and CDR2 is YYNGEE in the germline V gene. DNA of the CDR3: TGTGCCAGCAGCCCCCGCGGGTCCGGCACGGATAACTATGGCTACACCTTC. Translating it yields CASSPRGSGTDNYGYTF.

The CDR3 spells CSAHGFEREKLFF. DNA of the CDR3: TGCAGTGCCCACGGCTTCGAGAGAGAAAAACTGTTTTTT. V and J are TRBV20-1 and TRBJ1-4; no clear D. This CDR3 has 13 residues. The V end lost 6 bases, the J end lost 8 bases, and 16 bases lay between the germline ends. Per germline, CDR1 DFQATT and CDR2 SNEGSKA (reference sequence).